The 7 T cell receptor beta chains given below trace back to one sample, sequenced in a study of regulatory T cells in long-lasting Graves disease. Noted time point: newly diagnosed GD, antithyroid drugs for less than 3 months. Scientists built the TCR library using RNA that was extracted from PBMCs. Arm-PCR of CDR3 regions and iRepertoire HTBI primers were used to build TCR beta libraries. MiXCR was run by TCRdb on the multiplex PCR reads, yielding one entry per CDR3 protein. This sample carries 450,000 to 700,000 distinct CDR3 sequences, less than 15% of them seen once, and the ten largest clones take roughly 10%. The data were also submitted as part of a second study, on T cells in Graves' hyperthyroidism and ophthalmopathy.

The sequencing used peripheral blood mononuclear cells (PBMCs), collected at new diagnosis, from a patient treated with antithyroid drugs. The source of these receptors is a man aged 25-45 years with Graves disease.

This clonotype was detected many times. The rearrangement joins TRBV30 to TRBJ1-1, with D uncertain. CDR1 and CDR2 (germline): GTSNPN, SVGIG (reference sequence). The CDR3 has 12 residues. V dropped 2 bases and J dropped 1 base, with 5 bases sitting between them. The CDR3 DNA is TGTGCCTGGAGTCCTGAGAACACTGAAGCTTTCTTT. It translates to CAWSPENTEAFF.

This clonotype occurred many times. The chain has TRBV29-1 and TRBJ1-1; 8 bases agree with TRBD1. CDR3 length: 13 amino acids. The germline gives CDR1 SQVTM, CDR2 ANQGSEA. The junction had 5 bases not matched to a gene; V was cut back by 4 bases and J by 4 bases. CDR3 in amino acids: CSVGGQGGTEAFF. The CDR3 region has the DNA TGCAGCGTTGGAGGACAGGGAGGCACTGAAGCTTTCTTT.

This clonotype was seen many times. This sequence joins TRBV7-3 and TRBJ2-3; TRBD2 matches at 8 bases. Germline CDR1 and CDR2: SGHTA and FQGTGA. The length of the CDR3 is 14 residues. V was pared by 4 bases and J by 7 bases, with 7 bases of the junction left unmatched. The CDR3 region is CASSSSGRSNTQYF. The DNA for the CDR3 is TGTGCCAGCAGCTCAAGCGGGAGAAGTAATACGCAGTATTTT.

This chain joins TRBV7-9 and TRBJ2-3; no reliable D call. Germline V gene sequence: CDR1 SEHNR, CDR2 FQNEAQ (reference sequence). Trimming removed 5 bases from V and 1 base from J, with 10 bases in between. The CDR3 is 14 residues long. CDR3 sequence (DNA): TGTGCCAGCAGCCCCTCCCGACGCACAGATACGCAGTATTTT. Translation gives CASSPSRRTDTQYF.

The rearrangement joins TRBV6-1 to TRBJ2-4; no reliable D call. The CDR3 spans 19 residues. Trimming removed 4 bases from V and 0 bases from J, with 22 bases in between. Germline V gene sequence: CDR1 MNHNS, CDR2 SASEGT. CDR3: CASSVSDPLNNLAKNIQYF. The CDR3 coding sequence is TGTGCCAGCAGTGTTTCAGATCCCTTAAACAACTTAGCCAAAAACATTCAGTACTTC.

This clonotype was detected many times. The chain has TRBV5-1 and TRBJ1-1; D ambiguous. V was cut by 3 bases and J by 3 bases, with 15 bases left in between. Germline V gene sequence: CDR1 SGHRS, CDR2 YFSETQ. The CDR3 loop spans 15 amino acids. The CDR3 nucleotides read TGCGCCAGCAGCTCCATGGATATTGGGGACACTGAAGCTTTCTTT. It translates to CASSSMDIGDTEAFF. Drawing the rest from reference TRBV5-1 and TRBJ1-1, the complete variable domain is KAGVTQTPRYLIKTRGQQVTLSCSPISGHRSVSWYQQTPGQGLQFLFEYFSETQRNKGNFPGRFSGRQFSNSRSEMNVSTLELGDSALYLCASSSMDIGDTEAFFGQGTRLTVV.

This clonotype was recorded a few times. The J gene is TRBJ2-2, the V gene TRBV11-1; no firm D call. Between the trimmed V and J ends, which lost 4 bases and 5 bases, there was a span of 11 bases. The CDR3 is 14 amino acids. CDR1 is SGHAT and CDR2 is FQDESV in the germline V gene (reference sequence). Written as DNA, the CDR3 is TGTGCCAGCAGCTCATATACTTCTACCGGGGAGCTGTTTTTT. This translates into CASSSYTSTGELFF.